This T cell receptor (beta chain) was found in a study of T cell repertoires in cytomegalovirus infection. Study summary: Peptides in the study included HLA-C-restricted and HLA-B-restricted CMV epitopes.

The germline gives CDR1 LGHNT, CDR2 FRNRAP. The CDR3 is 13 residues long. Deletions cut 1 base from V and 7 bases from J, with 10 bases between. TCRdb fed the reads into MiXCR, producing one record per CDR3 protein. The sample lists about 220,000 distinct CDR3 sequences, 35% to 40% seen once, with about 60% in the top ten. This clonotype showed up just once. Antigen: not known. The source of this sequence is a human donor in good health (CMV status not recorded). Some clones in this sample may be carry-over from other donors' samples. The material sequenced was CD8+ T cells from cultured PBMCs, taken from culture after CMV antigen stimulation. The V and J genes are TRBV12-5 and TRBJ1-2; D is perhaps TRBD1 (5 bases). CDR3 nucleotides: TGTGCTAGTGGTTTGGCCGCCAGGGCTGGCTACACCTTC. Translated: CASGLAARAGYTF. Using reference TRBV12-5 and TRBJ1-2 for the parts outside the CDR3, the full variable domain is DARVTQTPRHKVTEMGQEVTMRCQPILGHNTVFWYRQTMMQGLELLAYFRNRAPLDDSGMPKDRFSAEMPDATLATLKIQPSEPRDSAVYFCASGLAARAGYTFGSGTRLTVV.